These T cell receptor beta chains were read from a single sample in a study of beta chain features in type 1 diabetes. TCRdb's copy holds only in-frame clones and misses some; the assay was immunoSEQ multiplex PCR. The top ten clones hold approximately 0.47% of a sample with roughly 300,000 clones, less than 9.5% of them seen once. Sequenced sample: central memory CD4+ T cells from blood. These receptor sequences come from a woman under 30 in good health. Both conserved end residues are part of each CDR3. The D gene is left open where the match is weak. Not all rows give a size; the values are once, few, many and, for expanded clones, a class.

few | - | TRBJ2-1 | TRBV11-3 | CASSSSRYDNEQFF | TGTGCCAGCAGCTCTAGCCGATATGACAATGAGCAGTTCTTC
- | - | TRBJ2-1 | TRBV27 | CASRKGTVTYNEQFF | TGTGCCAGCAGGAAGGGGACTGTAACCTACAATGAGCAGTTCTTC
- | TRBD1 | TRBJ2-7 | TRBV28 | CASSPGQGPYEQYF | TGTGCCAGCAGTCCGGGACAGGGTCCCTACGAGCAGTACTTC
few | TRBD1 | TRBJ2-3 | TRBV15 | CATSREQGLSTDTQYF | TGTGCCACCAGCAGAGAACAGGGGTTGAGCACAGATACGCAGTATTTT
few | - | TRBJ1-1 | TRBV14 | CASSRQENTEAFF | TGTGCCAGCAGCAGGCAGGAGAACACTGAAGCTTTCTTT
few | - | TRBJ2-1 | TRBV11-2 | CASSLGRAYNEQFF | TGTGCCAGCAGCTTAGGAAGGGCGTACAATGAGCAGTTCTTC
- | TRBD2 | TRBJ2-1 | TRBV9 | CASSVQLAGGPNSYNEQFF | TGTGCCAGCAGCGTACAACTAGCGGGAGGGCCCAATTCCTACAATGAGCAGTTCTTC
- | - | TRBJ1-5 | TRBV2 | CASSAGGRDQPQHF | TGTGCCAGCAGTGCGGGAGGGAGGGATCAGCCCCAGCATTTT
once | - | TRBJ2-1 | TRBV7-8 | CASSLVPRLFSIEQFF | TGTGCCAGCAGCTTAGTACCGCGACTATTCAGTATTGAGCAGTTCTTC
few | - | TRBJ2-2 | TRBV7-9 | CASSLGGATGELFF | TGTGCCAGCAGCTTAGGTGGGGCCACCGGGGAGCTGTTTTTT
few | - | TRBJ1-5 | TRBV18 | CASSPSRGHLNQPQHF | TGTGCCAGCTCACCGTCAAGGGGTCACCTGAATCAGCCCCAGCATTTT
- | - | TRBJ2-7 | TRBV2 | CASQGTLSYEQYF | TGTGCCAGCCAAGGGACACTCTCCTACGAGCAGTACTTC
- | - | TRBJ2-5 | TRBV5-1 | CASSFDQETQYF | TGCGCCAGCAGCTTTGACCAAGAGACCCAGTACTTC
- | - | TRBJ2-1 | TRBV7-9 | CASSTVRLWNEQFF | TGTGCCAGCAGTACCGTGAGGCTTTGGAATGAGCAGTTCTTC
- | - | TRBJ2-1 | TRBV7-9 | CASSPEDNEQFF | TGTGCCAGCAGCCCGGAAGACAATGAGCAGTTCTTC
many | - | TRBJ2-7 | TRBV5-6 | CASSFKSGPFPEQYF | TGTGCCAGCAGCTTTAAATCTGGACCTTTTCCCGAGCAGTACTTC
- | TRBD2 | TRBJ2-1 | TRBV5-4 | CASSVTSGIGEQFF | TGTGCCAGCAGCGTGACTAGCGGGATAGGAGAGCAGTTCTTC
few | - | TRBJ1-4 | TRBV15 | CATSREDRNEKLFF | TGTGCCACCAGCAGAGAAGACAGGAATGAAAAACTGTTTTTT
- | - | TRBJ2-7 | TRBV28 | CASSPAGQLENEQYF | TGTGCCAGCAGTCCGGCCGGACAGCTCGAGAACGAGCAGTACTTC
few | TRBD1 | TRBJ1-2 | TRBV5-8 | CASSLTGGYNYGYTF | TGTGCCAGCAGCTTGACAGGGGGATACAACTATGGCTACACCTTC
few | TRBD1 | TRBJ2-5 | TRBV5-6 | CASSLSTGVQETQYF | TGTGCCAGCAGCCTTTCGACAGGGGTCCAAGAGACCCAGTACTTC
many | - | TRBJ2-1 | TRBV7-8 | CASSFSLREQFF | TGTGCCAGCAGCTTTTCGCTACGTGAGCAGTTCTTC
few | - | TRBJ2-5 | TRBV6-5 | CASSSRVFVKETQYF | TGTGCCAGCAGTTCCAGGGTTTTCGTGAAAGAGACCCAGTACTTC
few | - | TRBJ2-3 | TRBV7-8 | CASSFFGEGSTDTQYF | TGTGCCAGCAGCTTCTTCGGGGAAGGGAGCACAGATACGCAGTATTTT
few | - | TRBJ2-3 | TRBV27 | CASSLLAVTTDTQYF | TGTGCCAGCAGTCTTTTAGCGGTAACCACAGATACGCAGTATTTT
few | TRBD2 | TRBJ2-1 | TRBV2 | CASTLAGGYNEQFF | TGTGCCAGCACATTAGCGGGAGGGTACAATGAGCAGTTCTTC
- | TRBD2 | TRBJ2-5 | TRBV5-8 | CASSQMTSGRSRETQYF | TGTGCCAGCAGCCAAATGACTAGCGGGAGGAGCCGTGAGACCCAGTACTTC
- | TRBD2 | TRBJ2-5 | TRBV7-2 | CASSFAGEETQYF | TGTGCCAGCAGCTTTGCGGGAGAGGAGACCCAGTACTTC
few | - | TRBJ2-3 | TRBV6-5 | CASSYNGLRTDTQYF | TGTGCCAGCAGTTACAACGGCCTCCGCACAGATACGCAGTATTTT
few | TRBD2 | TRBJ2-7 | TRBV28 | CASSRLSGYPYEQYF | TGTGCCAGCAGCAGACTTAGCGGGTACCCCTACGAGCAGTACTTC
many | TRBD2 | TRBJ2-7 | TRBV2 | CASSDLSSGSYEQYF | TGTGCCAGCAGTGACCTTTCTAGCGGCTCCTACGAGCAGTACTTC
- | - | TRBJ1-2 | TRBV5-4 | CASSYRVDYGYTF | TGTGCCAGCAGCTACAGGGTGGACTATGGCTACACCTTC
- | - | TRBJ2-3 | TRBV7-2 | CASSFYSDTQYF | TGTGCCAGCAGTTTCTATTCAGATACGCAGTATTTT
few | - | TRBJ1-5 | TRBV2 | CASSEWDLSNQPQHF | TGTGCCAGCAGCGAGTGGGACCTTAGCAATCAGCCCCAGCATTTT
- | - | TRBJ1-2 | TRBV4-3 | CASSQDGGDGYTF | TGCGCCAGCAGCCAAGATGGGGGCGATGGCTACACCTTC
few | TRBD1 | TRBJ2-7 | TRBV18 | CASSLDRGYEQYF | TGTGCCAGCTCACTAGACAGGGGATACGAGCAGTACTTC
- | TRBD1 | TRBJ2-3 | TRBV6-1 | CASSEAPRGQTQYF | TGTGCCAGCAGTGAAGCCCCCAGGGGGCAAACGCAGTATTTT
- | - | TRBJ2-6 | TRBV11-2 | CASSGGLRPAANVLTF | TGTGCCAGCAGTGGAGGGCTTCGCCCCGCGGCCAACGTCCTGACTTTC
few | TRBD2 | TRBJ2-1 | TRBV4-2 | CASSQGTSVGNEQFF | TGTGCCAGCAGCCAAGGGACTAGTGTTGGCAATGAGCAGTTCTTC
few | TRBD2 | TRBJ2-1 | TRBV5-6 | CASSVSGSNNEQFF | TGTGCCAGCAGTGTAAGCGGGAGCAACAATGAGCAGTTCTTC
few | - | TRBJ2-7 | TRBV5-1 | CASSWQGGYEQYF | TGCGCCAGCAGCTGGCAAGGGGGCTACGAGCAGTACTTC
- | - | TRBJ2-1 | TRBV7-2 | CASSLDYSANEQFF | TGTGCCAGCAGCTTAGACTATAGCGCCAATGAGCAGTTCTTC
- | - | TRBJ2-1 | TRBV6-1 | CASLGYNEQFF | TGTGCCAGCCTGGGCTACAATGAGCAGTTCTTC
- | TRBD1 | TRBJ2-7 | TRBV9 | CASSVGQVGEQYF | TGTGCCAGCAGCGTCGGACAGGTCGGCGAGCAGTACTTC
few | - | TRBJ2-5 | TRBV28 | CASRSWGNGETQYF | TGTGCCAGCAGGAGTTGGGGGAACGGGGAGACCCAGTACTTC
many | TRBD2 | TRBJ2-1 | TRBV11-2 | CASSPWTSSYNEQFF | TGTGCCAGCAGCCCTTGGACTAGCTCCTACAATGAGCAGTTCTTC
few | TRBD1 | TRBJ2-7 | TRBV7-9 | CASSLTDRGHYEQYF | TGTGCCAGCAGCTTAACTGACAGGGGCCACTACGAGCAGTACTTC
many | - | TRBJ2-4 | TRBV13 | CASSTNSGWSIQYF | TGTGCCAGCAGCACTAACTCGGGGTGGAGCATTCAGTACTTC
many | TRBD2 | TRBJ2-1 | TRBV7-3 | CASSPGGLANNEQFF | TGTGCCAGCAGTCCAGGGGGACTAGCAAACAATGAGCAGTTCTTC
few | - | TRBJ2-3 | TRBV5-1 | CASSLANRADTQYF | TGCGCCAGCAGCTTGGCCAACAGAGCAGATACGCAGTATTTT
few | - | TRBJ2-5 | TRBV4-2 | CASSQGSGPLGPETQYF | TGTGCCAGCAGCCAAGGTTCCGGGCCGTTAGGGCCAGAGACCCAGTACTTC
few | TRBD2 | TRBJ2-3 | TRBV7-2 | CASSLVLAGGGDTQYF | TGTGCCAGCAGCTTAGTACTAGCGGGAGGGGGAGATACGCAGTATTTT
- | - | TRBJ2-1 | TRBV7-8 | CASSLYPRDEQFF | TGTGCCAGCAGCTTATATCCTAGGGATGAGCAGTTCTTC
few | TRBD2 | TRBJ2-1 | TRBV5-1 | CASSLEAGGLPEQFF | TGCGCCAGCAGCTTGGAAGCGGGAGGATTACCTGAGCAGTTCTTC
- | - | TRBJ2-5 | TRBV28 | CASPPSRSGSWETQYF | TGTGCCAGCCCCCCCTCCCGGAGTGGTTCTTGGGAGACCCAGTACTTC
- | - | TRBJ1-1 | TRBV6-4 | CASSAKNTEAFF | TGTGCCAGCAGTGCAAAGAACACTGAAGCTTTCTTT